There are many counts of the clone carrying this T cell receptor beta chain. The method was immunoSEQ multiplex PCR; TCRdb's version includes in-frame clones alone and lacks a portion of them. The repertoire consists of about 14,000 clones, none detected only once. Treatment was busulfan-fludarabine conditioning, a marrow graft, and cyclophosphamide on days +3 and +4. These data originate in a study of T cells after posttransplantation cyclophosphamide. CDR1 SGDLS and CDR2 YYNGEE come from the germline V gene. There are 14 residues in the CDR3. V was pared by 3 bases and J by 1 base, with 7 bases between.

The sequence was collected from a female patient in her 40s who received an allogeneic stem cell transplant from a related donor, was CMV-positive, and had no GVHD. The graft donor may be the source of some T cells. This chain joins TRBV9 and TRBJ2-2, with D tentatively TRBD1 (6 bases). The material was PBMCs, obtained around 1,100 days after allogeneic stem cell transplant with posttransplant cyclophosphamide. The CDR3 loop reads CASSADRNTGELFF. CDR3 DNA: TGTGCCAGCAGCGCGGACAGGAACACCGGGGAGCTGTTTTTT.